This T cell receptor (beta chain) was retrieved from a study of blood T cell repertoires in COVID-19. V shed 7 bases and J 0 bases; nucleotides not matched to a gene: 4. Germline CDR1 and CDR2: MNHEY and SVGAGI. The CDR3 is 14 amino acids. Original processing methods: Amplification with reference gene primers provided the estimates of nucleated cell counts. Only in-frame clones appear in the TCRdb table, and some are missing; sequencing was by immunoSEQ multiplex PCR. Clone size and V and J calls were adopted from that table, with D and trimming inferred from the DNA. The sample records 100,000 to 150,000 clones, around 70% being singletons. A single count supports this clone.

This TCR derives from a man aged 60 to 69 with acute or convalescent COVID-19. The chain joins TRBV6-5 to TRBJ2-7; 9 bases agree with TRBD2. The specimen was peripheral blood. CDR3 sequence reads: CASIRTSVSYEQYF. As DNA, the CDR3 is TGTGCCAGCATCAGGACTAGCGTCTCCTACGAGCAGTACTTC.